The 25 T cell receptor beta chains presented below share a single source sample, sequenced in a study of blood T cell repertoires in COVID-19. Here immunoSEQ multiplex PCR was the method, and the copy in TCRdb shows in-frame clones only, minus some. This table holds 200,000 to 250,000 clones, approximately 81% found once. The sample consisted of peripheral blood. Receptors were obtained from a woman older than 75 with COVID-19, enrolled during active disease.

The chain joins TRBV19 to TRBJ1-4; tentatively, D is TRBD1 (6 bases). CDR1 and CDR2 (germline): LNHDA, SQIVND (reference sequence). This CDR3 comprises 14 residues. Between the trimmed V and J ends, which lost 10 bases and 6 bases, there was a span of 18 bases. Here the CDR3 DNA reads TGTGCCATTGCGAACAGGGCCTTGGATGAAAAACTGTTTTTT. Translated, it gives CAIANRALDEKLFF.

J is TRBJ2-2 and V is TRBV5-1, with 7 bases fitting TRBD1. After removal of 5 bases from V and 6 bases from J, the junction contained 4 bases not matched to a gene. The CDR3 runs to 13 residues. Per the germline V gene, CDR1 is SGHRS and CDR2 is YFSETQ. This chain's CDR3 is CASSLTGAGELFF. The CDR3 nucleotides read TGCGCCAGCAGTTTAACAGGGGCCGGGGAGCTGTTTTTT. Filled out from reference TRBV5-1 and TRBJ2-2, the complete variable domain reads KAGVTQTPRYLIKTRGQQVTLSCSPISGHRSVSWYQQTPGQGLQFLFEYFSETQRNKGNFPGRFSGRQFSNSRSEMNVSTLELGDSALYLCASSLTGAGELFFGEGSRLTVL.

The V call is TRBV2, the J call TRBJ1-4; possible D gene TRBD1, 6 bases. Per germline, CDR1 SNHLY and CDR2 FYNNEI. V shed 2 bases and J shed 7 bases, with 8 bases lying between them. There are 13 residues in the CDR3. The CDR3 DNA is TGTGCCAGCAGTGAACAGGGGAGTGAAAAACTGTTTTTT. It specifies CASSEQGSEKLFF.

The chain joins TRBV5-4 to TRBJ2-3; 11 bases map to TRBD2. With 5 bases clipped from V and 0 bases from J, the junction kept 5 bases outside the gene matches. The CDR3 extends over 16 amino acids. Germline CDR1 and CDR2: SGHNT and YYREEE (reference sequence). CDR3 protein: CASRSASGGSTDTQYF. The CDR3 nucleotides are TGTGCCAGCAGGTCTGCTAGCGGGGGGAGCACAGATACGCAGTATTTT.

This clone appeared once. The chain links TRBV5-1 to TRBJ2-2; 10 nucleotides match TRBD2. CDR3 length: 15 amino acids. Trimming cost V 5 bases and J 3 bases; bases outside gene matches: 4. Germline loops: CDR1 SGHRS, CDR2 YFSETQ. This chain's CDR3 is CASRYLAGDTGELFF. The DNA for the CDR3 is TGCGCCAGCAGATATCTAGCGGGGGACACCGGGGAGCTGTTTTTT.

V and J are TRBV27 and TRBJ2-3, with 14 nucleotides matching TRBD2. The CDR3 runs to 17 residues. V lost 5 bases and J lost 2; bases outside the gene matches: 6. Germline lookup yields CDR1 MNHEY and CDR2 SMNVEV (reference sequence). The CDR3 DNA reads as TGTGCCAGCAGTCCCGGACTAGCGGGGGGACTCACAGATACGCAGTATTTT. Protein: CASSPGLAGGLTDTQYF.

The V and J genes are TRBV18 and TRBJ1-1; no clear D. Germline V CDR1 and CDR2: KGHSH, LQKENI. This CDR3 spans 15 amino acids. The V gene lost 3 bases and the J gene lost 4 bases, with 15 bases spanning the gap. CDR3 bases: TGTGCCAGCTCACCGCGCCTTCTTCCGAGCACTGAAGCTTTCTTT. As protein: CASSPRLLPSTEAFF. Combining the CDR3 with reference TRBV18 and TRBJ1-1 gives the whole variable domain NAGVMQNPRHLVRRRGQEARLRCSPMKGHSHVYWYRQLPEEGLKFMVYLQKENIIDESGMPKERFSAEFPKEGPSILRIQQVVRGDSAAYFCASSPRLLPSTEAFFGQGTRLTVV.

The rearrangement links TRBV18 to TRBJ2-1, with a weak D call TRBD1 (6 bases). The germline V gene encodes CDR1 KGHSH and CDR2 LQKENI. The V end was cut by 2 bases, the J end by 5 bases, with 13 bases between. The CDR3 is 15 residues long. Here the CDR3 reads CASSPARTVNNEQFF. The CDR3 DNA follows: TGTGCCAGCTCACCAGCGAGGACAGTAAACAATGAGCAGTTCTTC.

CDR3 in amino acids: CASSSRTGGVGMNTEAFF. CDR3 nucleotides: TGTGCCAGTAGTTCCCGGACAGGGGGGGTTGGCATGAACACTGAAGCTTTCTTT. The chain carries TRBV19 and TRBJ1-1, with TRBD1 identical over 10 bases. The germline V gene encodes CDR1 LNHDA and CDR2 SQIVND (reference sequence). The junction had 12 bases not matched to a gene; V was cut back by 5 bases and J by 0 bases. The CDR3 runs to 18 residues.

The DNA of the CDR3 is TGTGCCGGAAACCAGGGGGCTAATATTTACGAGCAGTACTTC. Residues: CAGNQGANIYEQYF. The V gene is TRBV19, the J gene TRBJ2-7, with 8 bases matching TRBD1. Germline trimming cut 11 bases from V and 4 bases from J; bases unmatched to any gene: 13. The CDR3 loop spans 14 amino acids. Germline CDR1 reads LNHDA; CDR2 reads SQIVND (reference sequence).

The chain uses TRBV24-1 and TRBJ2-2; possible D gene TRBD2, 6 bases. Per the germline V gene, CDR1 is KGHDR and CDR2 is SFDVKD. CDR3 length: 14 residues. Trimming pared 8 bases from V and 7 bases from J, leaving 16 bases between. CDR3 nucleotide sequence: TGTGCCACCAATAAAGGGGACTTAGACGGGGAGCTGTTTTTT. Its translation is CATNKGDLDGELFF.

The chain is built from TRBV18 and TRBJ1-2, with TRBD1 matching 7 bases. V trimming: 3 bases; J trimming: 7 bases; junction bases outside the gene matches: 5. This CDR3 comprises 13 residues. Germline CDR1 and CDR2: KGHSH and LQKENI. CDR3 coding DNA: TGTGCCAGCTCACCCCTGACAGGGATTGGCTACACCTTC. Translated, it gives CASSPLTGIGYTF. The full variable domain, with the rest looked up from reference TRBV18 and TRBJ1-2, is NAGVMQNPRHLVRRRGQEARLRCSPMKGHSHVYWYRQLPEEGLKFMVYLQKENIIDESGMPKERFSAEFPKEGPSILRIQQVVRGDSAAYFCASSPLTGIGYTFGSGTRLTVV.

The chain carries TRBV7-2 and TRBJ1-3; 8 nucleotides match TRBD1. CDR1 is SGHTA, CDR2 FQGNSA, per germline. V lost 5 bases and J lost 2; bases outside the gene matches: 8. This CDR3 region has 16 residues. This CDR3 is CASSLEGQATGNTIYF. In nucleotides, the CDR3 is TGTGCCAGCAGCCTGGAGGGACAGGCGACTGGAAACACCATATATTTT.

J is TRBJ1-3 and V is TRBV6-5; D gene unclear. V shed 6 bases and J shed 4 bases, with 13 bases lying between them. Germline CDR1 MNHEY, CDR2 SVGAGI. The CDR3 totals 14 residues. The CDR3 DNA reads as TGTGCCAGCAGAGCCGGAGGGTCCGGAAACACCATATATTTT. Translating it yields CASRAGGSGNTIYF.

This clone has more than one count but fewer than ten. The same CDR3 is also encoded by other DNA sequences in this sample. The CDR3 sequence is CASSPPGRESYEQYF. CDR3 DNA: TGTGCCAGCTCACCACCCGGTCGGGAGTCCTACGAGCAGTACTTC. V and J are TRBV18 and TRBJ2-7, with D maybe TRBD2 (6 bases). CDR3 length: 15 residues. In germline, CDR1 is KGHSH, CDR2 LQKENI. The V end was cut by 0 bases, the J end by 1 base, with 10 bases between. Using reference TRBV18 and TRBJ2-7 for the parts outside the CDR3, the full variable domain is NAGVMQNPRHLVRRRGQEARLRCSPMKGHSHVYWYRQLPEEGLKFMVYLQKENIIDESGMPKERFSAEFPKEGPSILRIQQVVRGDSAAYFCASSPPGRESYEQYFGPGTRLTVT.

The chain joins TRBV19 to TRBJ2-2, with 9 bases fitting TRBD2. V lost 0 bases, J lost 0 bases, and 2 bases stayed unmatched. Germline CDR1 reads LNHDA; CDR2 reads SQIVND (reference sequence). This CDR3 has 17 residues. For the CDR3, the DNA is TGTGCCAGTAGTATAGATATAGCGGGGGCGAACACCGGGGAGCTGTTTTTT. Its protein is CASSIDIAGANTGELFF.

The rearrangement joins TRBV19 to TRBJ1-2; D possibly corresponds to TRBD1 (5 bases). This CDR3 spans 13 amino acids. V gave up 5 bases and J gave up 7 bases, with 14 bases separating them. Germline CDR1 reads LNHDA; CDR2 reads SQIVND (reference sequence). The CDR3 reads CASSGGIGGGYTF. CDR3 in DNA: TGTGCCAGTAGTGGAGGGATCGGGGGTGGCTACACCTTC.

This chain connects TRBV2 to TRBJ2-3; a possible D gene is TRBD2 (6 bases). V dropped 2 bases and J dropped 2 bases, with 14 bases sitting between them. The CDR3 sequence is 16 residues long. Per germline, CDR1 SNHLY and CDR2 FYNNEI. This CDR3 reads CASSESPGGATDTQYF. The CDR3 coding sequence is TGTGCCAGCAGTGAAAGTCCTGGAGGGGCCACAGATACGCAGTATTTT. The full variable domain, with the rest looked up from reference TRBV2 and TRBJ2-3, is EPEVTQTPSHQVTQMGQEVILRCVPISNHLYFYWYRQILGQKVEFLVSFYNNEISEKSEIFDDQFSVERPDGSNFTLKIRSTKLEDSAMYFCASSESPGGATDTQYFGPGTRLTVL.

CDR3 bases: TGTGCCAGCAGGCCCGGGGGAGGACGGTCCTACGAGCAGTACTTC. Translated: CASRPGGGRSYEQYF. This chain joins TRBV28 and TRBJ2-7; possible D gene TRBD2, 6 bases. Trimming removed 6 bases at V and 1 base at J, with 16 bases between. Germline lookup yields CDR1 MDHEN and CDR2 SYDVKM. The CDR3 spans 15 residues.

CDR3 nucleotides: TGCAGTGCCTCAGAGAACACTGAAGCTTTCTTT. Encoded protein: CSASENTEAFF. The genes are TRBV20-1 and TRBJ1-1; D gene unclear. CDR3 length equals 11 residues. The V end was cut by 6 bases, the J end by 1 base, with 6 bases between. Germline loops: CDR1 DFQATT, CDR2 SNEGSKA (reference sequence).

CDR3 DNA sequence: TGCGCCAGCAGCTTGGCCGGGGGACTAAACACCGGGGAGCTGTTTTTT. This encodes CASSLAGGLNTGELFF. The chain uses TRBV5-1 and TRBJ2-2, with 7 bases that match TRBD2. CDR1 and CDR2 (germline): SGHRS, YFSETQ. The CDR3 loop spans 16 amino acids. The ends lost 0 bases at V and 2 bases at J; junction bases unmatched: 4.

The chain uses TRBV6-4 and TRBJ1-6; no clear D gene. The CDR3 has 13 amino acids. Trimming removed 4 bases from V and 8 bases from J, with 9 bases in between. CDR1 MRHNA and CDR2 SNTAGT come from the germline V gene. CDR3 nucleotides: TGTGCCAGCAGTGCCTCAGAGGATTCACCCCTCCACTTT. It specifies CASSASEDSPLHF.

V usage is TRBV7-9 and J usage is TRBJ2-5; 8 bases line up with TRBD2. Germline CDR1 is SEHNR and CDR2 is FQNEAQ (reference sequence). V lost 3 bases and J lost 2; bases outside the gene matches: 5. The CDR3 length is 15 residues. The CDR3 DNA sequence: TGTGCCAGCAGCTTGCCAGGCGGGGGGCAAGAGACCCAGTACTTC. This gives the protein CASSLPGGGQETQYF.

The chain recombines TRBV6-6 with TRBJ2-2; TRBD1 matches 8 bases. This CDR3 has 15 amino acids. The V and J ends lost 7 bases and 5 bases, in that order; junction bases with no gene match: 9. Per the germline V gene, CDR1 is MNHNY and CDR2 is SVGAGI (reference sequence). The CDR3 region has the DNA TGTGCCAGCAACTATGACAGGGGAAGAACCGGGGAGCTGTTTTTT. It translates to CASNYDRGRTGELFF.

The chain employs TRBV29-1 and TRBJ1-2, with 9 bases identical to TRBD1. This CDR3 is built from 14 residues. V trimming: 6 bases; J trimming: 6 bases; junction bases outside the gene matches: 11. Germline V gene sequence: CDR1 SQVTM, CDR2 ANQGSEA. Here the CDR3 DNA reads TGCAGCGTACTAAGCTCGACAGGGGGGGATGGCTACACCTTC. This translates into CSVLSSTGGDGYTF.